Listed below are T cell receptor beta chains from one sample, sequenced in a study of neoadjuvant nivolumab and ipilimumab in lung cancer. The method was immunoSEQ multiplex PCR; TCRdb's version includes in-frame clones alone and lacks a portion of them. In the table there are about 26,000 clones, more than 75% of which are singletons. Sample: tumor tissue, taken after neoadjuvant nivolumab, alone or with ipilimumab, at or shortly before surgery. Receptor source: an adult with non-small cell lung cancer. CDR3s include the opening cysteine and the closing phenylalanine or tryptophan. Each record gives: D gene, clone size, V gene, J gene, CDR3 DNA, CDR3 protein. D genes are given only for firm matches. Size tells how often a clone was seen (once, few, many) or the class of an expanded clone, and some rows leave it out.

-	-	TRBV11-2	TRBJ1-1	TGTGCCAGCGAAATTTATGGGAACACTGAAGCTTTCTTT	CASEIYGNTEAFF
TRBD1	-	TRBV7-8	TRBJ2-7	TGTGCCAGCAGCTTAGCGCCCAAGTGGGACAGGGGAAACGAGCAGTACTTC	CASSLAPKWDRGNEQYF
-	-	TRBV29-1	TRBJ1-1	TGCAGCGCCGGCGTAGGGGACACTGAAGCTTTCTTT	CSAGVGDTEAFF
-	-	TRBV30	TRBJ2-7	TGTGCCTGGAGCGCGAACCCAATCCGCGAGCAGTACTTC	CAWSANPIREQYF
TRBD2	few	TRBV4-2	TRBJ2-7	TGTGCCAGCAGCCGAGACTCATCGGGGGGCTACGAGCAGTACTTC	CASSRDSSGGYEQYF
-	once	TRBV6-5	TRBJ1-2	TGTGCCAGCATCCGACGTGGGGGCGAAACCCATGGCTACACCTTC	CASIRRGGETHGYTF
TRBD2	-	TRBV6-1	TRBJ2-4	TGTGCCAGCAGTGAAGTAAGGATGGGGGAGGGCCGGAGCAAAAACATTCAGTACTTC	CASSEVRMGEGRSKNIQYF
-	-	TRBV9	TRBJ2-7	TGTGCCAGCAGCGTCCAGGGCCGGGCGGGCTACGAGCAGTACTTC	CASSVQGRAGYEQYF
TRBD2	-	TRBV29-1	TRBJ2-2	TGCAGCGTTACTTTAGCGGGAGTTTCTGCCGGGGAGCTGTTTTTT	CSVTLAGVSAGELFF
-	-	TRBV30	TRBJ2-1	TGTGCCTGGAGCACAACTAGCCATGAGCAGTTCTTC	CAWSTTSHEQFF